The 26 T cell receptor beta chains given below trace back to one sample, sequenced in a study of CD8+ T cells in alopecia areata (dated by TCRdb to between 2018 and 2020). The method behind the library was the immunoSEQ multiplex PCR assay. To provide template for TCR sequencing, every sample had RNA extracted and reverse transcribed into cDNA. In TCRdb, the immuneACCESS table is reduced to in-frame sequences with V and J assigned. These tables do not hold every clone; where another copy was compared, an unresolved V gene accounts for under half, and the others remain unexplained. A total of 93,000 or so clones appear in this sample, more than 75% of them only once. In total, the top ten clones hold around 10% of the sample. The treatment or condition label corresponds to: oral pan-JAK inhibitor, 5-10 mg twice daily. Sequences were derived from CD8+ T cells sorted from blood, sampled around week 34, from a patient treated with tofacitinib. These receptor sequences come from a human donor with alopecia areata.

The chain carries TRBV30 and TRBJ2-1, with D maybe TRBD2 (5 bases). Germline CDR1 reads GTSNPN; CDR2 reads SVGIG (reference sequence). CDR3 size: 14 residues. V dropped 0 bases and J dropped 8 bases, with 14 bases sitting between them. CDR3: CAWSVQSAVDEQFF. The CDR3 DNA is TGTGCCTGGAGTGTACAATCAGCGGTGGATGAGCAGTTCTTC.

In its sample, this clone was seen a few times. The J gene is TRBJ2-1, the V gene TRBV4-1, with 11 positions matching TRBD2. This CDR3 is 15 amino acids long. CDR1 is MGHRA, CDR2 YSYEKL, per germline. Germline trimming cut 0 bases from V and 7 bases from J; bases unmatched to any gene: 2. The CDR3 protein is CASSQDRLAGNEQFF. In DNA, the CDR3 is TGCGCCAGCAGCCAAGATCGACTAGCGGGGAATGAGCAGTTCTTC.

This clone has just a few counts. The CDR3, as DNA: TGTGCCAGCAGCTCTGCAGGGGCCCGCACAGATACGCAGTATTTT. This codes for CASSSAGARTDTQYF. The gene calls are TRBV7-6 and TRBJ2-3, with a possible D match to TRBD1 (6 bases). The CDR3 length is 15 residues. V was trimmed by 4 bases and J by 1 base, leaving 12 bases between them. The germline V gene encodes CDR1 SGHVS and CDR2 FNYEAQ.

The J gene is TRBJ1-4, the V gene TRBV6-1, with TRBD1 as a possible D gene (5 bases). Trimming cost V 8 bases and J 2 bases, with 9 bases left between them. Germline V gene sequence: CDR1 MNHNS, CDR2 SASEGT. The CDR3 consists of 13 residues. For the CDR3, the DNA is TGTGCCAGCTCGGGACGGACTAATGAAAAACTGTTTTTT. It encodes CASSGRTNEKLFF.

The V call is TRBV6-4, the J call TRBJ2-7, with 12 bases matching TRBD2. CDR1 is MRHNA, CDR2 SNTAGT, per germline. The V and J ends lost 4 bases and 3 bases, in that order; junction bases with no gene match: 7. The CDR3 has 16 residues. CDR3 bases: TGTGCCAGCAGTGGAAGACTAGCGGGAGAGCTCTACGAGCAGTACTTC. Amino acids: CASSGRLAGELYEQYF.

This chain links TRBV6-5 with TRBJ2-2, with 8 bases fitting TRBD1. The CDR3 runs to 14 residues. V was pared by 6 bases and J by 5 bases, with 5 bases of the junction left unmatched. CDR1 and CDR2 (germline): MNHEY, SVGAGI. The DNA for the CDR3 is TGTGCCAGCAGGTCTACAGGGGGGACCGGGGAGCTGTTTTTT. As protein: CASRSTGGTGELFF.

In DNA form, the CDR3 reads TGCAGCGTTGAAGACGAGGGGAGGGCGGGGAATGAGCAGTTCTTC. Residues: CSVEDEGRAGNEQFF. V usage is TRBV29-1 and J usage is TRBJ2-1; 7 bases are shared with TRBD2. Trimming cost V 0 bases and J 7 bases; bases outside gene matches: 9. This CDR3 is 15 amino acids long. In germline, CDR1 is SQVTM, CDR2 ANQGSEA.

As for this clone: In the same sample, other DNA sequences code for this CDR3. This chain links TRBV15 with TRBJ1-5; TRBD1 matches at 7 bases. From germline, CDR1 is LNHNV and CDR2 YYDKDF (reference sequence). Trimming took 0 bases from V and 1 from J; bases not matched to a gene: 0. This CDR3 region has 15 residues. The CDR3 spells CATSRDRGSNQPQHF. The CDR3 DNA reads TGTGCCACCAGCAGAGACAGGGGGAGCAATCAGCCCCAGCATTTT.

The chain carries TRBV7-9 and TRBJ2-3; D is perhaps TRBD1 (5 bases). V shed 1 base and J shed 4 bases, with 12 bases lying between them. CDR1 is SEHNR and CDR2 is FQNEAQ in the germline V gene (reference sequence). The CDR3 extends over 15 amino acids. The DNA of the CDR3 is TGTGCCAGCAGCTTAGTTTCTGCAGGGCCAGATACGCAGTATTTT. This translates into CASSLVSAGPDTQYF.

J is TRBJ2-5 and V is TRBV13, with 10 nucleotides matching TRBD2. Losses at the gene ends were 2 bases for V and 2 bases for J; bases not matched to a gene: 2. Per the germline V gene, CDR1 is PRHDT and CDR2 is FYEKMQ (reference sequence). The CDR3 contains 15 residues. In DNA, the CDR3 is TGTGCCAGCAGCTTAAGGACTAGCGGACAAGAGACCCAGTACTTC. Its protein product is CASSLRTSGQETQYF.

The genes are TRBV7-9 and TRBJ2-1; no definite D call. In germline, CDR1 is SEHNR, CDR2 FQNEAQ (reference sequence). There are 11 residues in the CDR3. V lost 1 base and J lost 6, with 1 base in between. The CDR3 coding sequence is TGTGCCAGCAGCTTAGTCAATGAGCAGTTCTTC. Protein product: CASSLVNEQFF.

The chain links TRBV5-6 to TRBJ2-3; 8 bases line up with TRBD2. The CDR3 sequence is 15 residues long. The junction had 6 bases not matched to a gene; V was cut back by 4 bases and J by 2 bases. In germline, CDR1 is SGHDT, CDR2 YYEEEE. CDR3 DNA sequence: TGTGCCAGCAGCAGCGGGAGTGGTCTCACAGATACGCAGTATTTT. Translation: CASSSGSGLTDTQYF.

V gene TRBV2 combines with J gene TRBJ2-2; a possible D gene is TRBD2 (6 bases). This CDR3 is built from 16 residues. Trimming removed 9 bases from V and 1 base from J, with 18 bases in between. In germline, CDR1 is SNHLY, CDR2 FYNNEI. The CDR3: CARHMNGGRNTGELFF. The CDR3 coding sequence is TGTGCCAGACATATGAATGGAGGGAGGAACACCGGGGAGCTGTTTTTT.

CDR3 nucleotides: TGTGCCAGCAGTTACTTGGACGGGAATACCTACGAGCAGTACTTC. Translation: CASSYLDGNTYEQYF. The chain couples TRBV6-5 to TRBJ2-7; D may be TRBD2 (5 bases). Trimming removed 1 base from V and 2 bases from J, with 12 bases in between. Per germline, CDR1 MNHEY and CDR2 SVGAGI. The CDR3 sequence is 15 residues long.

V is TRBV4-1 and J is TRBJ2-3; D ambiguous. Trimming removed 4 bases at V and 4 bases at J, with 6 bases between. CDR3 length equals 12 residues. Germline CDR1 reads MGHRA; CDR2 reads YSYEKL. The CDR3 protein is CASSPRADTQYF. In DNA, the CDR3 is TGCGCCAGCAGCCCCCGGGCAGATACGCAGTATTTT.

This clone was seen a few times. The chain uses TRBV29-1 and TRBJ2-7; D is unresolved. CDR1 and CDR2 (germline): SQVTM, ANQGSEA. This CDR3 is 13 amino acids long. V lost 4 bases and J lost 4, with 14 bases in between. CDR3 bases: TGCAGCGTTGTTTTGTCGGGTGGGTACGAGCAGTACTTC. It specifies CSVVLSGGYEQYF.

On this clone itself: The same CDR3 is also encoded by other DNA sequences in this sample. In nucleotides, the CDR3 is TGCGCCAGCAGCCAGGGCTGGGAGGGTCCGAACGAGCAGTACTTC. This translates into CASSQGWEGPNEQYF. The chain links TRBV4-1 to TRBJ2-7; TRBD2 agrees at 7 bases. The CDR3 has 15 residues. Germline V gene lookup returns CDR1 MGHRA and CDR2 YSYEKL. J was trimmed by 5 bases and V by 3 bases; bases with no gene match: 10.

The CDR3 loop is CASSSRGNQPQHF. As DNA, the CDR3 is TGTGCCAGCAGTTCCAGGGGCAATCAGCCCCAGCATTTT. The genes are TRBV27 and TRBJ1-5; D is possibly TRBD1 (5 bases). CDR1 MNHEY and CDR2 SMNVEV come from the germline V gene (reference sequence). V lost 4 bases and J 2 bases, leaving 6 bases between the germline ends. The CDR3 has 13 amino acids.

CDR3 nucleotide sequence: TGTGCCAGCAGCCGACCCGGGGGAGGGTCGGACGAGCAGTACTTC. The encoded protein is CASSRPGGGSDEQYF. J is TRBJ2-7 and V is TRBV7-6, with 7 positions matching TRBD2. Germline CDR1 SGHVS, CDR2 FNYEAQ. The CDR3 has 15 residues. V lost 5 bases, J lost 5 bases, and 12 bases stayed unmatched.

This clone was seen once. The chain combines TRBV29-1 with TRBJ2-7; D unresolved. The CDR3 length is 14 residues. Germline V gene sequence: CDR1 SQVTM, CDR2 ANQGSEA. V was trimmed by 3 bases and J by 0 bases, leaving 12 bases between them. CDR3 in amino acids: CSVESPSSSYEQYF. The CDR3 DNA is TGCAGCGTTGAGTCACCCTCGAGCTCCTACGAGCAGTACTTC.

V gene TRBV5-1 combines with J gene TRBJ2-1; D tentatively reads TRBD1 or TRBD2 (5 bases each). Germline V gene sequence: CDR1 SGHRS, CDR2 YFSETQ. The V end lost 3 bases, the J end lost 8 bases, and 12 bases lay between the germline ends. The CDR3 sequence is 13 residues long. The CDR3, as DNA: TGCGCCAGCAGCTCCTACCAGGGAGATGAGCAGTTCTTC. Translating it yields CASSSYQGDEQFF. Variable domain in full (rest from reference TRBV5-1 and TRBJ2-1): KAGVTQTPRYLIKTRGQQVTLSCSPISGHRSVSWYQQTPGQGLQFLFEYFSETQRNKGNFPGRFSGRQFSNSRSEMNVSTLELGDSALYLCASSSYQGDEQFFGPGTRLTVL.

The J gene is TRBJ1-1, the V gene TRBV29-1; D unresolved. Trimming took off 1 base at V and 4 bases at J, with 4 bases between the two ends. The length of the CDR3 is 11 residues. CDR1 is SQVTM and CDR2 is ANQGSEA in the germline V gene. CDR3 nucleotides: TGCAGCGTTGAAGGGACCACTGAAGCTTTCTTT. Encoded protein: CSVEGTTEAFF.

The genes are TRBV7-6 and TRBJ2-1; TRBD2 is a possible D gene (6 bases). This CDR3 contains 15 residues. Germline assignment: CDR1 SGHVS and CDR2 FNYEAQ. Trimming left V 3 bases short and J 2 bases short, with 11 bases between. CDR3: CASSFSAGTYNEQFF. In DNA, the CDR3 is TGTGCCAGCAGCTTTAGCGCGGGGACCTACAATGAGCAGTTCTTC.

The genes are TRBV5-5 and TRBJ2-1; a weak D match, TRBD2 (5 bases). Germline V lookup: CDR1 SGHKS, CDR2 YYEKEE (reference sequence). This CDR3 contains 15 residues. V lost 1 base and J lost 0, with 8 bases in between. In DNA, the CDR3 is TGTGCCAGCAGCTTGACTAGGGACTCCTACAATGAGCAGTTCTTC. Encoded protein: CASSLTRDSYNEQFF.

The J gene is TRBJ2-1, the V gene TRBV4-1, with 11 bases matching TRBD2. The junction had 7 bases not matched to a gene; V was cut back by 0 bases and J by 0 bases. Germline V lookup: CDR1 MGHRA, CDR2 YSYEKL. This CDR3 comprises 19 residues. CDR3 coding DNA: TGCGCCAGCAGCCAAGATGGTTGGCTAGCGGGAGGCTCCTACAATGAGCAGTTCTTC. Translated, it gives CASSQDGWLAGGSYNEQFF.

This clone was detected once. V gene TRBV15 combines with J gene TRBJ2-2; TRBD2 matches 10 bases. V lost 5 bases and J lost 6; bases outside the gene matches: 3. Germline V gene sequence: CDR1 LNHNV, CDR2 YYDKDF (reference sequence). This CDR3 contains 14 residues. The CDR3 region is CATSAGLAPGELFF. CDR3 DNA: TGTGCCACCAGCGCGGGACTAGCGCCCGGGGAGCTGTTTTTT.